The 24 T cell receptor beta chains in this list originate from one sample, sequenced in a study of T cell responses to AZD1222 COVID-19 vaccine. Repertoires were generated with immunoSEQ multiplex PCR, while TCRdb's copy carries only in-frame clones and drops some. The sample has approximately 130,000 clones; around 90% are singletons. The sequences come from peripheral blood, collected 28 days after the second AZD1222 dose. The receptors derive from an adult who received the AZD1222 COVID-19 vaccine.

V and J are TRBV10-3 and TRBJ2-7; D not resolved. Trimming pared 5 bases from V and 4 bases from J, leaving 6 bases between. The CDR3 runs to 11 residues. Germline CDR1 is ENHRY and CDR2 is SYGVKD. The DNA for the CDR3 is TGTGCCATCAGTTCTTTGTACGAGCAGTACTTC. It translates to CAISSLYEQYF.

The chain joins TRBV7-9 to TRBJ2-4, with D perhaps assigned TRBD1 or TRBD2 (5 bases each). The CDR3 spans 13 residues. Per the germline V gene, CDR1 is SEHNR and CDR2 is FQNEAQ (reference sequence). Between the trimmed V and J ends, which lost 4 bases and 5 bases, there was a span of 9 bases. The CDR3 protein is CASSSGPENIQYF. CDR3 nucleotide sequence: TGTGCCAGCAGCTCGGGACCCGAAAACATTCAGTACTTC.

The J gene is TRBJ2-7, the V gene TRBV18; 10 bases are shared with TRBD1. Looked up from germline, CDR1 is KGHSH and CDR2 is LQKENI. Trimming at V came to 5 bases and at J to 3 bases, leaving 4 bases not matched to a gene. The CDR3 extends over 14 amino acids. The CDR3 DNA is TGTGCCAGCTCATCTCGGACAGGGGGCTACGAGCAGTACTTC. Its translation: CASSSRTGGYEQYF.

The chain employs TRBV6-5 and TRBJ2-3, with 8 bases aligning to TRBD2. V dropped 5 bases and J dropped 0; count of bases not matched to a gene: 4. The CDR3 is 15 residues long. Germline V gives CDR1 MNHEY, CDR2 SVGAGI. CDR3 residues: CASSSGGYSTDTQYF. The CDR3 nucleotides are TGTGCCAGCAGTAGCGGGGGCTACAGCACAGATACGCAGTATTTT.

CDR3 sequence reads: CASSPGLAGRATYNEQFF. The CDR3 DNA is TGTGCCAGCAGCCCAGGACTAGCGGGAAGGGCCACCTACAATGAGCAGTTCTTC. The chain has TRBV28 and TRBJ2-1; 12 bases fit TRBD2. CDR1 is MDHEN, CDR2 SYDVKM, per germline. Losses at the gene ends were 6 bases for V and 2 bases for J; bases not matched to a gene: 11. This CDR3 has 18 amino acids.

CDR3 bases: TGTGCCAGCTCACAGGGGGCAGGGAACACTGAAGCTTTCTTT. Translating it yields CASSQGAGNTEAFF. The chain employs TRBV18 and TRBJ1-1; 7 positions agree with TRBD1. This CDR3 is built from 14 residues. Germline trimming cut 4 bases from V and 1 base from J; bases unmatched to any gene: 3. The germline CDR1 and CDR2 sequences are KGHSH and LQKENI.

The rearrangement uses TRBV28 and TRBJ2-3; no reliable D call. This CDR3 has 15 residues. Trimming left V 4 bases short and J 1 base short, with 12 bases between. Germline V gene sequence: CDR1 MDHEN, CDR2 SYDVKM. The CDR3 loop is CASSSPRQGTDTQYF. The CDR3 DNA follows: TGTGCCAGCAGTTCTCCTCGGCAGGGCACAGATACGCAGTATTTT.

The rearrangement uses TRBV2 and TRBJ2-1; 8 positions agree with TRBD2. V dropped 3 bases and J dropped 10; count of bases not matched to a gene: 11. CDR1 SNHLY and CDR2 FYNNEI come from the germline V gene. The CDR3 has 15 residues. The CDR3 loop reads CASSEVAGTFAEQFF. CDR3 sequence (DNA): TGTGCCAGCAGTGAGGTAGCGGGGACCTTCGCGGAGCAGTTCTTC.

The chain has TRBV7-6 and TRBJ2-7, with 8 bases aligning to TRBD1. V lost 5 bases to trimming and J lost 2 bases; unmatched junction nucleotides: 2. The CDR3 is made up of 13 amino acids. Germline V CDR1 and CDR2: SGHVS, FNYEAQ. CDR3 nucleotides: TGTGCCAGCAGCGTACAGGGGGCCTACGAGCAGTACTTC. This sequence encodes CASSVQGAYEQYF.

V usage is TRBV4-1 and J usage is TRBJ1-2, with 8 bases lining up with TRBD1. CDR1 and CDR2 from the germline V gene are MGHRA and YSYEKL. This CDR3 contains 13 residues. V dropped 3 bases and J dropped 8; count of bases not matched to a gene: 5. In nucleotides, the CDR3 is TGCGCCAGCAGCCAGTCACAGGGGGAAGGCTACACCTTC. It is translated as CASSQSQGEGYTF.

The table lists this clone with a count of one. This chain uses TRBV6-2 or TRBV6-3 with TRBJ1-5, with D perhaps matching TRBD1 (6 bases). The CDR3 length is 16 residues. The germline V and J ends were trimmed by 2 bases and 0 bases, with 11 bases remaining between them. CDR1 is MNHEY, CDR2 SVGEGT, per germline. The CDR3 bases are TGTGCCAGCAGTTACCGTGGGGACATTAGCAATCAGCCCCAGCATTTT. Protein: CASSYRGDISNQPQHF.

This clone was detected a few times. V gene TRBV7-3 combines with J gene TRBJ2-1; D gene unclear. CDR1 is SGHTA and CDR2 is FQGTGA in the germline V gene. This CDR3 has 15 amino acids. The V gene lost 5 bases and the J gene lost 0 bases, with 11 bases spanning the gap. Here the CDR3 DNA reads TGTGCCAGCAGCCCCCGGCAGCGCTCCTACAATGAGCAGTTCTTC. The encoded protein is CASSPRQRSYNEQFF.

The chain combines TRBV28 with TRBJ1-2; weak D call: TRBD1 (6 bases). The CDR3 is made up of 13 amino acids. Per the germline V gene, CDR1 is MDHEN and CDR2 is SYDVKM. Trimming took off 10 bases at V and 4 bases at J, with 16 bases between the two ends. The DNA of the CDR3 is TGTGCCATAGAAGAGGGGGGGACCTATGGCTACACCTTC. Its protein is CAIEEGGTYGYTF.

This chain links TRBV7-2 with TRBJ1-5, with 9 bases matching TRBD1. CDR3 length: 15 residues. V shed 1 base, J shed 6 bases, and the junction held 4 bases outside the gene matches. The germline V gene encodes CDR1 SGHTA and CDR2 FQGNSA. The CDR3 nucleotides read TGTGCCAGCAGCTTAGACAGGGGGCTTTCTCAGCCCCAGCATTTT. Amino acid sequence: CASSLDRGLSQPQHF.

V is TRBV6-5 and J is TRBJ2-5; tentatively, D is TRBD2 (7 bases). CDR3 length: 14 residues. V lost 5 bases, J lost 0 bases, and 10 bases lay in between. Germline CDR1 MNHEY, CDR2 SVGAGI. The chain's CDR3 is CASSRGGDQETQYF. CDR3 DNA sequence: TGTGCCAGCAGTAGGGGGGGGGACCAAGAGACCCAGTACTTC.

The chain uses TRBV12-3 or TRBV12-4 and TRBJ1-1, with 8 bases identical to TRBD1. This CDR3 has 13 residues. Trimming removed 7 bases from V and 4 bases from J; junction bases left unmatched: 5. CDR3 sequence reads: CASIITGGTEAFF. DNA of the CDR3: TGTGCCAGCATAATTACAGGGGGCACTGAAGCTTTCTTT.

The chain has TRBV7-9 and TRBJ2-2; no reliable D call. The CDR3 is made up of 15 amino acids. Germline V lookup: CDR1 SEHNR, CDR2 FQNEAQ (reference sequence). The ends were cut back, 5 bases at V and 1 base at J, with 11 bases in the middle. CDR3 coding DNA: TGTGCCAGCAGCCTTAGGACGAGGAACACCGGGGAGCTGTTTTTT. It encodes CASSLRTRNTGELFF.

The CDR3 reads CAISGTGGRTDTQYF. The CDR3 nucleotides read TGTGCCATCAGTGGAACAGGGGGCCGCACAGATACGCAGTATTTT. This chain uses TRBV10-3 with TRBJ2-3; 9 positions match TRBD1. This CDR3 is 15 amino acids long. V dropped 4 bases and J dropped 1; count of bases not matched to a gene: 3. Germline V gene data show CDR1 as ENHRY and CDR2 as SYGVKD.

This clone was picked up one time. In nucleotides, the CDR3 is TGTGCCAGCAGCGCGTGGGCCAGCGGGAATTCACCCCTCCACTTT. Translation gives CASSAWASGNSPLHF. The V and J genes are TRBV7-9 and TRBJ1-6, with D hard to call. The germline V gene encodes CDR1 SEHNR and CDR2 FQNEAQ (reference sequence). This CDR3 comprises 15 residues. V lost 5 bases to trimming and J lost 7 bases, with 15 bases between them.

The chain uses TRBV2 and TRBJ1-5; no clear D gene. CDR1 is SNHLY, CDR2 FYNNEI, per germline. This CDR3 has 15 residues. Deletions cut 4 bases from V and 3 bases from J, with 13 bases between. CDR3 in amino acids: CASSGVTFYNQPQHF. The CDR3 DNA reads TGTGCCAGCAGTGGCGTGACATTCTACAATCAGCCCCAGCATTTT.

The rearrangement joins TRBV5-1 to TRBJ1-1; a weak D match, TRBD1 (6 bases). CDR3 length equals 13 residues. V was clipped by 6 bases and J by 2 bases, with 11 bases between them. Germline V gene sequence: CDR1 SGHRS, CDR2 YFSETQ. The CDR3 spells CASKVDSNTEAFF. CDR3 coding DNA: TGCGCCAGCAAAGTGGACAGTAACACTGAAGCTTTCTTT.

This chain links TRBV6-5 with TRBJ2-2; D may be TRBD2 (6 bases). The CDR3 has 13 residues. The V gene's germline CDR1 is MNHEY and CDR2 SVGAGI. V lost 11 bases and J lost 2, with 12 bases in between. The CDR3 loop is CAATAGNTGELFF. CDR3 nucleotide sequence: TGTGCCGCCACAGCGGGTAACACCGGGGAGCTGTTTTTT.

This clone was detected only a few times. The chain has TRBV3-1 (or the pseudogene TRBV3-2) and TRBJ1-2; 10 nucleotides line up with TRBD1. V lost 0 bases and J lost 5; bases outside the gene matches: 9. The CDR3 length is 17 residues. From germline, CDR1 is LGHDT and CDR2 YNNKEL (reference sequence). The DNA for the CDR3 is TGTGCCAGCAGCCAAGATCTCCCCGGACAGGGGGGTTATGGCTACACCTTC. Translated: CASSQDLPGQGGYGYTF.

This chain joins TRBV5-1 and TRBJ1-5; tentatively, D is TRBD1 (5 bases). Germline V gene data show CDR1 as SGHRS and CDR2 as YFSETQ. The V and J ends lost 0 bases and 5 bases respectively, with 12 bases between them. The length of the CDR3 is 15 residues. CDR3 coding DNA: TGCGCCAGCAGCTTGGAACCAGGGACGCATCAGCCCCAGCATTTT. Translating gives CASSLEPGTHQPQHF.